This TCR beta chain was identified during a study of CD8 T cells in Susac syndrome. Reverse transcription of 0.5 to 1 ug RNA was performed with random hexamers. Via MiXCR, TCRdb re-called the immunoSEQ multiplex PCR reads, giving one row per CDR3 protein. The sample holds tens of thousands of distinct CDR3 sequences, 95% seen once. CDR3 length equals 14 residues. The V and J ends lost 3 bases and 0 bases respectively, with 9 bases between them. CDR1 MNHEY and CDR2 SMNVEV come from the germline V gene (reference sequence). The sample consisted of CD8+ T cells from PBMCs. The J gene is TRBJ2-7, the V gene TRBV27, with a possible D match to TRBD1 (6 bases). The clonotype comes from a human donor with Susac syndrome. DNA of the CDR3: TGTGCCAGCAGTTTGGGGACATCCTCCTACGAGCAGTACTTC. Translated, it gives CASSLGTSSYEQYF.